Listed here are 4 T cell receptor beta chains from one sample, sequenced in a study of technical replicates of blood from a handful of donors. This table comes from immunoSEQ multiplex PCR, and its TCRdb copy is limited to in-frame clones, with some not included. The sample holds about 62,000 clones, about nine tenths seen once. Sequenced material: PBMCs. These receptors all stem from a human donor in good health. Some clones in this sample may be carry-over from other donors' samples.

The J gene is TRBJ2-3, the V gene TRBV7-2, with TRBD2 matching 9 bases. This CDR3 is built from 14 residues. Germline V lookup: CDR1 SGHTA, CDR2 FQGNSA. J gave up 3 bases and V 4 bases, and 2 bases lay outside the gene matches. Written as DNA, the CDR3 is TGTGCCAGCAGCTCCGGACTAGCGACAGATACGCAGTATTTT. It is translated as CASSSGLATDTQYF.

The CDR3 loop reads CASSQGGAGLREQYF. CDR3 bases: TGCGCCAGCAGCCAGGGCGGAGCGGGATTGAGAGAGCAGTACTTC. The chain is built from TRBV4-1 and TRBJ2-7; 7 bases fit TRBD2. The germline gives CDR1 MGHRA, CDR2 YSYEKL. The CDR3 has 15 amino acids. J lost 7 bases, V lost 3 bases, and 12 bases had no gene match.

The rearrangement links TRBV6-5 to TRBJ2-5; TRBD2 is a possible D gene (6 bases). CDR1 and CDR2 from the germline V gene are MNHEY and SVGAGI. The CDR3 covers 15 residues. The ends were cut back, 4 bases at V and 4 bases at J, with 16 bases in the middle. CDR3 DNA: TGTGCCAGCAGTTCCATCTTTGGGGGAGGAGAGACCCAGTACTTC. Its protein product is CASSSIFGGGETQYF.

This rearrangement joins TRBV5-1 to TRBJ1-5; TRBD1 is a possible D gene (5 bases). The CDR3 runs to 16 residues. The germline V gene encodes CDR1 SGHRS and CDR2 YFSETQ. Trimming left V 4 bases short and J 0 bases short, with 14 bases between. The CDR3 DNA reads TGCGCCAGCAGCCCTTTGGGGGGTAATAGCAATCAGCCCCAGCATTTT. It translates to CASSPLGGNSNQPQHF.